The subject of this entry is one T cell receptor beta chain. Its matching antigen is unknown. These data come from a study of T cells in localized non-small cell lung cancer. The data were produced by immunoSEQ multiplex PCR, yet TCRdb's version contains in-frame clones alone and is incomplete. The sample carries about 53,000 clones, approximately 88% recorded once. V was trimmed by 4 bases and J by 10 bases, leaving 18 bases between them. The length of the CDR3 is 14 residues. Germline V gene lookup returns CDR1 SGDLS and CDR2 YYNGEE. Study results and limitations: Researchers found a median about 53 of the top 100 tumor clones in adjacent lung. Longer overall survival was linked to higher blood T cell density. Heterogeneity remains possible, as sequencing covered one tumor region only. Tumor showed lower T cell clonality than uninvolved adjacent lung, where it was highest.

This clonotype originated in a man aged 40 to 69 with stage III lung adenocarcinoma. The gene calls are TRBV9 and TRBJ2-1; D uncertain. The starting material was peripheral blood mononuclear cells, obtained before any cancer treatment. The CDR3 DNA reads as TGTGCCAGCAGCTCAAGCGACTTGGGCGGCGAGCAGTTCTTC. Amino acids: CASSSSDLGGEQFF.